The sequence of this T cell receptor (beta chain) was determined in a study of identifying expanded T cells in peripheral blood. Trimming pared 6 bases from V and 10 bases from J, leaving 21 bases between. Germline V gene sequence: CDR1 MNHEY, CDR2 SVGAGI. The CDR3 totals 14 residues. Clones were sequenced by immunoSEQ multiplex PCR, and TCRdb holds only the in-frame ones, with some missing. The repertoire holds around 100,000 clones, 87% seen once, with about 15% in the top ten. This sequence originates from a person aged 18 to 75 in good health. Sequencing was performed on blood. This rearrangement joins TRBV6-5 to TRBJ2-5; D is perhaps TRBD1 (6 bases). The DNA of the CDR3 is TGTGCCAGCAGCGAGACAGGAGGCGAGAGTGTCCAGTACTTC. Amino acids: CASSETGGESVQYF.